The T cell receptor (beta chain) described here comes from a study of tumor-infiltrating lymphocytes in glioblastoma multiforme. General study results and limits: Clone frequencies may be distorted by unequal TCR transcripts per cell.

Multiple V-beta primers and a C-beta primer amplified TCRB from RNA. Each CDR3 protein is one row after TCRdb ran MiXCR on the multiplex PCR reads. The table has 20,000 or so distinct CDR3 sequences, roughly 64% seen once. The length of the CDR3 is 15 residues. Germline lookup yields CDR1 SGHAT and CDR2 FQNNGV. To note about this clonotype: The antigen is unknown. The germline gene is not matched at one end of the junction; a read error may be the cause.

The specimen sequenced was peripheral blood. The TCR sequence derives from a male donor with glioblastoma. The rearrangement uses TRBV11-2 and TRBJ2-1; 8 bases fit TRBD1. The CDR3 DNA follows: TGTGCCAGCATACTGGACAGGGTGCTGAGCAATGAGAAGTTCTTC. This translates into CASILDRVLSNEKFF.